These T cell receptor beta chains were read from a single sample in a study of identical twins. TCRdb reanalysed the 5' RACE reads using MiXCR and keeps one entry per CDR3 protein. In the table there are 450,000 or so distinct CDR3 sequences, about 13% of which are singletons. The same sample was also used in a study of yellow fever vaccine responses in identical twins.

The sample consisted of CD4+ T cells sorted from blood. These receptor sequences come from a woman aged 18-29 years in good health. Both conserved end residues are part of each CDR3. The order of the fields is clone size, V gene, D gene, J gene, CDR3 protein, CDR3 DNA. The D gene is left open where the match is weak. Size is stated for part of the rows, as once, few or many counts, or as a class when the clone is expanded.

abundance: NA
v_gene: TRBV10-3
d_gene: NA
j_gene: TRBJ2-5
CDR3aa: CAISERASETQYF
CDR3nt: TGTGCCATCAGTGAGCGGGCTTCGGAGACCCAGTACTTC

abundance: few
v_gene: TRBV7-8
d_gene: NA
j_gene: TRBJ2-1
CDR3aa: CASSLAGLGGEQFF
CDR3nt: TGTGCCAGCAGCTTAGCGGGGTTAGGAGGTGAGCAGTTCTTC

abundance: few
v_gene: TRBV28
d_gene: NA
j_gene: TRBJ2-1
CDR3aa: CASSQGRKPPNEQFF
CDR3nt: TGTGCCAGCAGTCAGGGACGTAAGCCTCCCAATGAGCAGTTCTTC

abundance: few
v_gene: TRBV6-2/TRBV6-3
d_gene: TRBD2
j_gene: TRBJ2-7
CDR3aa: CASYGTSGSYEQYF
CDR3nt: TGTGCCAGCTACGGGACTAGCGGCTCCTACGAGCAGTACTTC

abundance: once
v_gene: TRBV30
d_gene: NA
j_gene: TRBJ2-7
CDR3aa: CAWSVSTTSGQYF
CDR3nt: TGTGCCTGGAGTGTGAGCACTACGAGCGGGCAGTACTTC

abundance: NA
v_gene: TRBV20-1
d_gene: NA
j_gene: TRBJ2-1
CDR3aa: CSAMGDSYNEQFF
CDR3nt: TGCAGTGCTATGGGGGACTCCTACAATGAGCAGTTCTTC

abundance: NA
v_gene: TRBV12-3/TRBV12-4
d_gene: TRBD2
j_gene: TRBJ2-1
CDR3aa: CASSFASGRAYNEQFF
CDR3nt: TGTGCCAGCAGTTTCGCTAGCGGGAGGGCCTACAATGAGCAGTTCTTC

abundance: NA
v_gene: TRBV6-5
d_gene: NA
j_gene: TRBJ1-6
CDR3aa: CASSYVGGSPLHF
CDR3nt: TGTGCCAGCAGTTACGTTGGGGGCTCACCCCTCCACTTT

abundance: NA
v_gene: TRBV11-3
d_gene: NA
j_gene: TRBJ1-6
CDR3aa: CASSQGRGGSPLHF
CDR3nt: TGTGCCAGCAGCCAGGGGCGTGGTGGTTCACCCCTCCACTTT

abundance: many
v_gene: TRBV5-1
d_gene: NA
j_gene: TRBJ2-5
CDR3aa: CASSLGMETQYF
CDR3nt: TGCGCCAGCAGCCTCGGGATGGAGACCCAGTACTTC

abundance: few
v_gene: TRBV11-2
d_gene: NA
j_gene: TRBJ2-3
CDR3aa: CASSFGLAPPGADTQYF
CDR3nt: TGTGCCAGCAGCTTCGGTCTAGCACCCCCGGGGGCAGATACGCAGTATTTT

abundance: many
v_gene: TRBV29-1
d_gene: NA
j_gene: TRBJ2-7
CDR3aa: CSCQSSYEQYF
CDR3nt: TGCAGCTGCCAAAGCTCCTACGAGCAGTACTTC

abundance: few
v_gene: TRBV12-5
d_gene: NA
j_gene: TRBJ1-2
CDR3aa: CASGLVVSGHTTTNYGYTF
CDR3nt: TGTGCTAGTGGTTTGGTAGTAAGTGGCCATACTACAACTAACTATGGCTACACCTTC

abundance: few
v_gene: TRBV6-2/TRBV6-3
d_gene: NA
j_gene: TRBJ1-5
CDR3aa: CASSPAGGLGQPQHF
CDR3nt: TGTGCCAGCAGCCCCGCGGGGGGGCTCGGCCAGCCCCAGCATTTT

abundance: NA
v_gene: TRBV28
d_gene: NA
j_gene: TRBJ2-4
CDR3aa: CASSLPLVKTIQYF
CDR3nt: TGTGCCAGCAGTCTCCCCTTAGTTAAGACCATTCAGTACTTC

abundance: NA
v_gene: TRBV19
d_gene: TRBD2
j_gene: TRBJ2-5
CDR3aa: CASRKSGGEETQYF
CDR3nt: TGTGCCAGTAGAAAGAGCGGGGGGGAAGAGACCCAGTACTTC

abundance: many
v_gene: TRBV6-1
d_gene: NA
j_gene: TRBJ1-2
CDR3aa: CASSEAGSYGYTF
CDR3nt: TGTGCCAGCAGTGAAGCCGGATCCTATGGCTACACCTTC

abundance: NA
v_gene: TRBV12-3/TRBV12-4
d_gene: TRBD1
j_gene: TRBJ2-1
CDR3aa: CASSTFGTGGNEQFF
CDR3nt: TGTGCCAGCAGTACATTCGGGACAGGGGGGAATGAGCAGTTCTTC